This entry describes one T cell receptor beta chain. This clonotype appeared a few times. This receptor's antigen is unknown. Base qualities are not at hand, and no much larger clone is one base apart. Donors were 40 or so systemically healthy Caucasian individuals from Russia aged roughly 6 to 100 years. Roughly 9 milliliters of peripheral blood were drawn from each donor into EDTA-treated Vacutainer tubes. Ficoll-Paque density-gradient centrifugation was used to isolate PBMCs, with at least 6.5 million per sample. Total RNA was extracted from PBMCs with Trizol reagent, with at least 5.5 micrograms obtained per sample. Naive CD45RAhigh/CD27high T cell percentages were measured by flow cytometry on a PBMC aliquot from every donor. The data originate from a study of blood T cells in healthy people across ages (dated by TCRdb to 2015 to 2017). Regarding the research as a whole: In model experiments, roughly one uniquely barcoded TCR beta cDNA molecule per two T cells was captured by template switching. Age-related changes in TCR beta repertoire diversity were measured in the study by deep sequencing normalized with unique cDNA molecular identifiers. The donors were divided into four age groups: young (average about 16 years), middle-aged (approximately 41), aged (about 60) and long-lived (roughly 82). To avoid experimental bias, donors of different ages were randomly spread across the sequencing lanes. For two donors (one aged 18 to 29 and one aged 80 or older), the study analyzed two additional independent replicas of 1 million unique cDNA reads from the same blood draw.

Based on the germline V gene (reference sequence), the CDR1 and CDR2 sequences are DFQATT and SNEGSKA. The CDR3 starts with the cysteine, ends with the phenylalanine, and has 16 residues. The retained sequence is limited to the CDR3, 48 bases, with the frame set at the first base. After removal of 5 bases from V and 1 base from J, the junction retains 10 bases not matched to a gene. Library preparation employed 5' RACE. TCRdb shows the sequencer as Illumina HiSeq 2500. The second PCR ran for roughly 7 to 12 cycles and used a J-beta primer mix along with a sample-barcoded 5' primer. Each TCR beta cDNA molecule received a unique molecular identifier from a template-switch 5' adaptor carrying 12 random nucleotides. At least 3 million CDR3-containing paired-end reads were obtained from each sample. The Mint cDNA synthesis kit, primed by a TRBC-specific oligonucleotide, was used to synthesize first-strand cDNA from all RNA. All cDNA was treated with uracil-DNA glycosylase and then went through a first 18-cycle PCR with the universal primers M1SS and BC2_uni_R. In the original analysis: For normalization, 1 million high-quality reads, each with a distinct molecular identifier, were randomly selected from each sample. Instead of being binned into consensus sequences, reads that shared molecular identifiers were thrown out. MiTCR, with a Q25 quality threshold and the strictest error-elimination algorithm, was used for CDR3 identification, clonotype clustering and error correction. A nonparametric unseen species model with Euler transformation was used to estimate lower-bound total TCR beta diversity. TCRdb itself trimmed the public reads at Q25 with fastp, ran MiXCR and retained productive beta chains. When rows share a CDR3 protein, they turn into one entry using the most common DNA and genes. TCRdb, not the original authors, processed these V and J calls. For this sample there are about 1.8 million distinct CDR3 sequences; about 50% appear just once. The ten largest clones represent roughly 2.1% of the sample.

The study at large found these results: The CMV infection status of donors was not known, potentially confounding age-related changes in expanded clonotypes. Since profiling was done on bulk unsorted PBMCs, naive and antigen-experienced compartments could not be conclusively compared. Compared with the aged group, the long-lived group had more naive CD4+ T cells, fewer expanded clones and increased TCR diversity, a pattern suggesting age selection. Estimates of total diversity based on one million sequenced T cells were considered lower bounds and underestimates. A strong correlation was found between observed TCR beta diversity and the percentage of naive T cells measured by flow cytometry. Observed TCR beta diversity per million T cells fell roughly linearly with age, and a significant reduction was already apparent by age around 44.

The chain uses TRBV20-1 and TRBJ2-1; TRBD2 fits 8 bases in the junction. The receptor was derived from a woman in her thirties or forties in good health. Sequencing input: blood. In nucleotides, the sequence is TGCAGTGCTCTAGCAAGCGGGGGACGGTCCTACAATGAGCAGTTCTTC. The translation is CSALASGGRSYNEQFF.